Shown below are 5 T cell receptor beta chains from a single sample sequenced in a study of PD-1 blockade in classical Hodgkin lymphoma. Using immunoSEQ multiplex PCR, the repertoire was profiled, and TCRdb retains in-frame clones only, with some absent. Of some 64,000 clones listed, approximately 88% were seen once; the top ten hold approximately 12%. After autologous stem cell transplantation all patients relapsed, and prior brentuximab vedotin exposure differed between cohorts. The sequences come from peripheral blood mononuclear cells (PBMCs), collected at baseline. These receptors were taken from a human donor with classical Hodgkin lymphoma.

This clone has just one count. CDR3 in amino acids: CASSFFNPMRVHGYTF. Written as DNA, the CDR3 is TGTGCCAGCAGCTTTTTTAATCCAATGAGGGTCCATGGCTACACCTTC. The chain recombines TRBV5-4 with TRBJ1-2; D uncertain. Deletions cut 2 bases from V and 6 bases from J, with 20 bases between. The CDR3 spans 16 residues. Germline V lookup: CDR1 SGHNT, CDR2 YYREEE (reference sequence). Full variable domain (remainder filled in from reference TRBV5-4 and TRBJ1-2): ETGVTQSPTHLIKTRGQQVTLRCSSQSGHNTVSWYQQALGQGPQFIFQYYREEENGRGNFPPRFSGLQFPNYSSELNVNALELDDSALYLCASSFFNPMRVHGYTFGSGTRLTVV.

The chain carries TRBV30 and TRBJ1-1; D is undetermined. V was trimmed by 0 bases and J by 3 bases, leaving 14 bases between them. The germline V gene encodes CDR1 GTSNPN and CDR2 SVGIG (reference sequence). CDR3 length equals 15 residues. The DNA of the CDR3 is TGTGCCTGGAGTGTACACATAGGACCTTACACTGAAGCTTTCTTT. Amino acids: CAWSVHIGPYTEAFF.

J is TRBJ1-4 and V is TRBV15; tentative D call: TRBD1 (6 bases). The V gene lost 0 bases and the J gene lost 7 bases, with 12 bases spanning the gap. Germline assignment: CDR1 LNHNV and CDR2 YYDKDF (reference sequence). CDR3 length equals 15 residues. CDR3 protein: CATSRDGGPSEKLFF. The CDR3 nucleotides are TGTGCCACCAGCAGAGATGGGGGGCCCAGTGAAAAACTGTTTTTT.

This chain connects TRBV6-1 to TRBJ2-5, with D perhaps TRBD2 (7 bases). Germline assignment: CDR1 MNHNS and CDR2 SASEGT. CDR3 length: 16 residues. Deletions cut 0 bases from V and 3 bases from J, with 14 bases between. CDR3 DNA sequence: TGTGCCAGCAGTGAAGCTTTGCGGGGGCCGAAAGAGACCCAGTACTTC. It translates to CASSEALRGPKETQYF.

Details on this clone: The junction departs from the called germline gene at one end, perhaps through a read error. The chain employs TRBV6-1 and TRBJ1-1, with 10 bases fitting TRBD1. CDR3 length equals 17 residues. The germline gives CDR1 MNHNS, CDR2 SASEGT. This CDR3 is CASSKAGTGVPNTEAFF. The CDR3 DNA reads TGTGCCAGCAGTAAAGCCGGGACAGGGGTCCCAAACACTGAAGCTTTCTTT.